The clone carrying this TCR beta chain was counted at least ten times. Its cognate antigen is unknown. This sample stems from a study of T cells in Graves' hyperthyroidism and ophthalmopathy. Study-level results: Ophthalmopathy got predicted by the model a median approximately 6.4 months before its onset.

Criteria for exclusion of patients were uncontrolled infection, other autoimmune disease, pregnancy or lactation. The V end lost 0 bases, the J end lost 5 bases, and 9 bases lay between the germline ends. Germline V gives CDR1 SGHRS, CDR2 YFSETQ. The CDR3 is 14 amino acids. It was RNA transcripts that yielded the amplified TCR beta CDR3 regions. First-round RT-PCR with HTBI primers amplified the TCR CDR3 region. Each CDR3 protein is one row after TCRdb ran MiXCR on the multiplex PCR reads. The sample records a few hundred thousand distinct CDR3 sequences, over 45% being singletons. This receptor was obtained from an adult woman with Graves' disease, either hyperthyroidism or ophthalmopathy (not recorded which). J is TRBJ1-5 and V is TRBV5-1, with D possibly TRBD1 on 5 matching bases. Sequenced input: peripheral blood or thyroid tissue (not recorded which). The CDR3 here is CASSLAGIDQPQHF. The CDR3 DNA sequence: TGCGCCAGCAGCTTGGCAGGGATCGATCAGCCCCAGCATTTT.